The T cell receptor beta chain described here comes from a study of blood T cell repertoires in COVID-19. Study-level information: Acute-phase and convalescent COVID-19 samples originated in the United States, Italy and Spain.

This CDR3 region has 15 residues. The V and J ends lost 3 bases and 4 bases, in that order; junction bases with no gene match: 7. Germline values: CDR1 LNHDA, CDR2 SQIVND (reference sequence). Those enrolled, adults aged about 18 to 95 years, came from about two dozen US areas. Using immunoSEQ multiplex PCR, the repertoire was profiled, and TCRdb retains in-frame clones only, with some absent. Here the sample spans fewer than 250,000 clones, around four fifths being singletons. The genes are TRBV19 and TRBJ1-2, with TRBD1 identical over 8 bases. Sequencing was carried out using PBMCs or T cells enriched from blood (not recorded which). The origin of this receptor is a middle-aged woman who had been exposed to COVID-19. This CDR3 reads CASSMSGQGGYGYTF. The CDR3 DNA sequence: TGTGCCAGTAGTATGAGTGGACAGGGCGGCTATGGCTACACCTTC.